These T cell receptor beta chains were read from a single sample in a study of T cell responses to AZD1222 COVID-19 vaccine. The assay was immunoSEQ multiplex PCR, and TCRdb's table has in-frame clones only and misses some. The sample lists about 120,000 clones, 70% to 90% occurring once. The specimen was peripheral blood, collected on day 0 of AZD1222 vaccination. The source of these receptors is an adult in good health. CDR3s leave out the opening cysteine and the closing phenylalanine or tryptophan.

ASSLGQGLTQY,TRBJ2-5,TRBV7-3
ASSLTALSYEQY,TRBJ2-7,TRBV27
ATSDFYPGGNTQY,TRBJ2-3,TRBV24-1
SVGDWVRDTQY,TRBJ2-3,TRBV29-1
ASSGGRGGYT,TRBJ1-2,TRBV12-3/TRBV12-4
ASSPGELYGYT,TRBJ1-2,TRBV14
ASSPSAETNTEAF,TRBJ1-1,TRBV5-1
ASSVALEDYGYT,TRBJ1-2,TRBV9
ASSLGSGTGDNEQF,TRBJ2-1,TRBV5-1
ASSLAQGRQPQH,TRBJ1-5,TRBV28
ASSQQDNYGYT,TRBJ1-2,TRBV18
ASSQDFKGTYEQY,TRBJ2-7,TRBV4-3
ASSERGVKETQY,TRBJ2-5,TRBV2
ASRESGSGNTEAF,TRBJ1-1,TRBV28
ASSVGRGFNSPLH,TRBJ1-6,TRBV9
ASSILGRSTNEKLF,TRBJ1-4,TRBV19
ASRVGQGGEQY,TRBJ2-7,TRBV7-9
ASSFSRDRGYTGELF,TRBJ2-2,TRBV9
ASRMNLGVGYGYT,TRBJ1-2,TRBV19
ASSLLTGGRAF,TRBJ1-1,TRBV12-3/TRBV12-4
ASSSGQNSNQPQH,TRBJ1-5,TRBV9
ASSLDSDYNEQF,TRBJ2-1,TRBV11-3
ASSGQGNTEAF,TRBJ1-1,TRBV16
ASRGRQGVNSNQPQH,TRBJ1-5,TRBV10-1
ASSWIPGQSTYEQY,TRBJ2-7,TRBV6-2/TRBV6-3
ASSVEPTENYGYT,TRBJ1-2,TRBV9
ASSPLGQQLEAF,TRBJ1-1,TRBV18
ASRGDGRYEQY,TRBJ2-7,TRBV25-1
ASTLGGAHNEKLF,TRBJ1-4,TRBV28
ASGRDAYNEQF,TRBJ2-1,TRBV19
ASSYSKVLRGPLH,TRBJ1-6,TRBV6-5
ASSYSGSQYEQY,TRBJ2-7,TRBV6-2/TRBV6-3
ASSVDGSQPQH,TRBJ1-5,TRBV9
ASSGQMNTEAF,TRBJ1-1,TRBV2
ASSLMGKASRQPQH,TRBJ1-5,TRBV28
ASTLSGGNTEAF,TRBJ1-1,TRBV28
ASSYSDSRPQH,TRBJ1-5,TRBV6-2/TRBV6-3
ASSLYGDTQY,TRBJ2-3,TRBV7-2
ASSRGTGTNYGYT,TRBJ1-2,TRBV28
ASSPRLESGETQY,TRBJ2-5,TRBV18
ASSPTWGQGVLTDTQY,TRBJ2-3,TRBV7-9
ASRGDDNYGYT,TRBJ1-2,TRBV6-5
ASSSASGGEQY,TRBJ2-7,TRBV5-5
ASSSTDRASGYT,TRBJ1-2,TRBV7-8
ASSLGGQTNEKLF,TRBJ1-4,TRBV6-6
SASNILRETYNEQF,TRBJ2-1,TRBV20-1